This T cell receptor (beta chain) was documented in a study of T-cell reconstitution after alpha-beta-depleted transplantation in children. V was pared by 0 bases and J by 4 bases, with 6 bases of the junction left unmatched. The CDR3 totals 15 residues. Germline CDR1 reads SGDLS; CDR2 reads YYNGEE. This clonotype was seen ten or more times. The library targeted TCRbeta and was prepared with unique molecular identifiers. Using its own MiXCR run on the PCR reads, TCRdb lists one record per CDR3 protein. The top ten clones hold more than 20% of a sample with about 24,000 distinct CDR3 sequences, 11% of them seen once.

The specimen comprised PBMCs from the stem cell graft donor, sampled from the stem cell graft. The rearrangement uses TRBV9 and TRBJ1-1, with 7 bases lining up with TRBD1. The source is a human donor who donated a stem cell graft to a child with chronic granulomatous disease. CDR3 sequence reads: CASSVGGGRGTEAFF. CDR3 nucleotides: TGTGCCAGCAGCGTAGGAGGGGGCCGAGGCACTGAAGCTTTCTTT.